This T cell receptor (beta chain) is drawn from a study of regulatory T cells in long-lasting Graves disease (dated by TCRdb to the early 2020s). About the investigation overall: In the newly diagnosed Graves' disease group, patients had been taking antithyroid drugs for less than 3 months. This study used TCR sequencing and RNA sequencing of peripheral blood to compare persistent Graves' disease patients against newly diagnosed Graves' disease patients. The study took place in China and was registered as a clinical trial. A total of about 33 samples underwent TCR sequencing, from about 13 patients with persistent Graves' disease and 20 patients with newly diagnosed Graves' disease.

Overall results and qualifications from the work: The study examined only peripheral blood because the primary lesion, thyroid tissue, could not be accessed. Compared with newly diagnosed patients, persistent Graves' disease patients had lower TCR Shannon entropy and fewer highly expanded clones, which suggests clonal expansion. A larger number of public clonotypes was shared among persistent patients (fewer than 3,000) than among newly diagnosed patients (around 970). TRBV28, TRBJ1-2 and TRBJ2-5 were preferentially used in persistent disease, while TRBV20-1 and TRBJ2-1 were favored in newly diagnosed disease. As a limitation, the authors acknowledged that the small sample size may reduce accuracy. Sequencing and analysis were limited to the TCR beta chain.

The CDR3 spans 15 residues, from the cysteine through the phenylalanine. Only the CDR3 part of the read is kept: 45 bases, read in frame from the first base. Looking up the germline V gene (reference sequence) yields CDR1 LNHNV and CDR2 YYDKDF. From V the trimming removes 7 bases and from J it removes 4 bases, while the gene matches leave 6 bases of the junction unaccounted for. Note on this clonotype: The specificity of this receptor is unknown. Base qualities were left out, and no much larger clone turns up one base away.

The receptor library was made with multiplex PCR. Sequencing took place on an Illumina HiSeq 4000. CDR3 regions were amplified by Arm-PCR with iRepertoire HTBI primers to construct TCR beta libraries. Before sequencing, the PCR products went through gel purification. In the original analysis: A total of some 65 TRBV and under 15 TRBJ segments were identified across samples and were used for gene usage analysis of CDR3 amino acid clonotypes. COPE and FqMerger were used to merge filtered high-quality paired reads into contigs. BLAST was used to align contigs to IMGT TRBV, TRBD and TRBJ reference genes, and CDR3 was defined according to IMGT. Any clonotype with a frequency above 0.1% was counted as a highly expanded clone. Shannon entropy served as the measure of repertoire diversity, while the Gini coefficient captured V-J evenness. A clonotype found in more than one individual was treated as public. TCRdb passed the public sequencing reads through fastp at Q25 and MiXCR, retaining productive beta sequences. Each entry is one CDR3 protein sequence, shown with its most common DNA and genes. These V and J calls are TCRdb output, not the study's own analysis. In this sample the table shows around 500,000 distinct CDR3 sequences, more than 15% of which occur a single time. Of the sample, approximately 25% falls within the top ten clones.

The intended sense of this specimen's time point label: newly diagnosed GD, antithyroid drugs for less than 3 months. For both TCR sequencing and RNA sequencing, RNA was extracted from PBMCs in TRIzol. The diagnosis of Graves' disease followed American Thyroid Association guidelines. Patients were recruited from an endocrinology department in Xi'an, China. Each patient gave roughly 10 milliliters of peripheral blood, collected in an EDTA anticoagulant tube. PBMCs were isolated by Ficoll Paque Plus density gradient separation without further T cell sorting. RNA quality was checked with an Agilent 2100 Bioanalyzer and agarose gel, and concentration with a NanoDrop 2000. These data also formed part of another study, on T cells in Graves' hyperthyroidism and ophthalmopathy. From that second study: Stable Graves' hyperthyroidism was defined as the absence of progression to ophthalmopathy over 18 months of follow-up. Hyperthyroidism patients were newly diagnosed, had a disease duration of under 2 months, and were aged 18 to 65 years. Exclusion was applied to patients with uncontrolled infections, other autoimmune diseases, pregnancy or lactation. Diagnoses were established on the basis of clinical symptoms, serum thyroxine and TRAb, thyroid ultrasound, and orbital computed tomography. The TCR CDR3 was subjected to a first round of RT-PCR using the HTBI primer set and the Qiagen OneStep RT-PCR kit. Blood samples also contained most of the expanded thyroid clonotypes (frequency above 0.001), which suggests that blood repertoires may reflect thyroid immune responses. Ophthalmopathy was separated from stable hyperthyroidism by a 13 V-J signature model, with 85% to 90% sensitivity and about 81% specificity obtained in cross-validation and 80%/75% obtained in testing. In validation, progression to ophthalmopathy was predicted by the model with almost 71% sensitivity and 72% to 85% specificity, a median of about 6.4 months before onset. To identify TCR V-J signatures that set the groups apart, the researchers used a discovery cohort of more than 95 patients, made up of 40 to 45 with Graves' ophthalmopathy and 55 to 65 with stable Graves' hyperthyroidism. Prospective prediction of ophthalmopathy was tested in an independent validation cohort of approximately 19 hyperthyroidism patients and some 17 patients who later progressed to ophthalmopathy. For training and testing, the 100 or so patients in the discovery cohort were randomly divided in a 7:3 ratio. In addition, the study compared T-cell repertoires in thyroid tissue and in blood from 6 or 7 Graves' hyperthyroidism patients. Following sampling, methimazole starting at 30 mg daily was given to hyperthyroidism patients, and high-dose intravenous methylprednisolone was given to ophthalmopathy patients. A second multiplex PCR round built the libraries, followed by size selection and purification. Paired-end sequencing of the libraries was performed with 100 bp reads on an Illumina HiSeq2000. SOAPnuke was used to process the raw data, throwing out any read that contained adapters or uncalled bases, had a mean Phred below 15, or lacked an exact constant-primer or identifier match. COPE v1.2.5 was used to merge the high-quality paired reads, and each unique nucleotide sequence was defined as a clonotype. MiTCR v1.1 was used to align clonotypes to the IMGT TRBV, TRBD and TRBJ reference segments. The analysis included only V-J combinations with a frequency above 0.0001, which together covered around 99% of the repertoires. The TCS score was defined as F50 (clonal expansion) divided by E x V (chaos), with BLOSUM62-based TCRdist calculated between CDR3 peptides within each V-J. Welch's t-statistics and random forest reduced 514 V-J features to 10 to 15, which were used in a naive Bayes classifier (R e1071). No statistical method was used to fix the sample size in advance, and group allocation was not hidden from the investigators. The paper describes TCR Vbeta CDR3 sequencing of about 140 peripheral blood samples, made up of about 41 ophthalmopathy patients, 70 to 75 hyperthyroidism patients and 17 progressor patients.

This sample comprised peripheral blood mononuclear cells (PBMCs), obtained at new diagnosis, from a patient treated with antithyroid drugs. The TCR was taken from a woman aged 35-65 years with Graves disease. Donor details come from another sample of the same person, matched by shared clones. Recombination connected TRBV15 to TRBJ2-1, with 11 middle bases fitting TRBD2. The DNA sequence reads TGTGCCACCAAAGCGGGACTAGCGGCATACAATGAGCAGTTCTTC. Its translation reads: CATKAGLAAYNEQFF.